These 18 T cell receptor beta chains originate from one sample sequenced in a study of blood T cell repertoires in COVID-19. Some clones are missing from TCRdb's copy, which holds only in-frame ones; the method was immunoSEQ multiplex PCR. Of 200,000 to 250,000 clones in the sample, roughly 89% were seen once. The material sequenced was peripheral blood. The origin of the receptors is a man between 60 and 70 years old who had recovered from COVID-19.

The genes are TRBV7-2 and TRBJ1-2, with 9 bases lining up with TRBD1. The CDR3 is 13 amino acids. CDR1 and CDR2 from the germline V gene are SGHTA and FQGNSA. Trimming cost V 5 bases and J 5 bases; bases outside gene matches: 3. CDR3 coding DNA: TGTGCCAGCAGCATACAGGGGGCGTATGGCTACACCTTC. Amino acid sequence: CASSIQGAYGYTF.

The gene calls are TRBV6-5 and TRBJ2-5; 9 bases map to TRBD2. V lost 4 bases, J lost 4 bases, and 10 bases stayed unmatched. The CDR3 spans 16 residues. Germline V gives CDR1 MNHEY, CDR2 SVGAGI. The CDR3 loop is CASSLLREGRGETQYF. Written as DNA, the CDR3 is TGTGCCAGCAGTTTGTTGCGGGAGGGCCGCGGAGAGACCCAGTACTTC.

The genes are TRBV5-1 and TRBJ2-1; 10 bases fit TRBD2. J lost 8 bases, V lost 0 bases, and 11 bases had no gene match. The germline CDR1 and CDR2 sequences are SGHRS and YFSETQ. This CDR3 contains 17 residues. CDR3: CASSLDVASGGIDEQFF. CDR3 bases: TGCGCCAGCAGCTTGGATGTGGCTAGCGGGGGTATAGATGAGCAGTTCTTC.

This clone was detected only once. The V gene is TRBV5-1, the J gene TRBJ1-4; D ambiguous. The germline gives CDR1 SGHRS, CDR2 YFSETQ. With 4 bases removed from V and 1 base from J, the gap between germline ends came to 8 bases. There are 14 residues in the CDR3. CDR3 in amino acids: CASSTEGTNEKLFF. For the CDR3, the DNA is TGCGCCAGCAGCACAGAGGGAACTAATGAAAAACTGTTTTTT.

J is TRBJ2-5 and V is TRBV28, with TRBD2 identical over 11 bases. This CDR3 region has 15 residues. Germline assignment: CDR1 MDHEN and CDR2 SYDVKM. V trimming: 5 bases; J trimming: 1 base; junction bases outside the gene matches: 3. This CDR3 is CASSGLAGGQETQYF. As DNA, the CDR3 is TGTGCCAGCAGTGGGCTAGCGGGAGGCCAAGAGACCCAGTACTTC.

The chain recombines TRBV27 with TRBJ2-1; D call uncertain. CDR3 size: 16 residues. V lost 5 bases and J lost 6, with 20 bases in between. CDR1 and CDR2 from the germline V gene are MNHEY and SMNVEV (reference sequence). CDR3 sequence (DNA): TGTGCCAGCAGTCCCCGTGGGCCCGACGCTCTCAATGAGCAGTTCTTC. Translation: CASSPRGPDALNEQFF.

The CDR3 DNA reads as TGCGCCAGCAGCCTTCGACTAGCGGGAGATGTTGAGCAGTTCTTC. Its translation: CASSLRLAGDVEQFF. The rearrangement joins TRBV5-1 to TRBJ2-1, with 12 positions matching TRBD2. CDR3 length: 15 residues. Germline-derived CDR1 and CDR2 are SGHRS and YFSETQ. The junction had 8 bases not matched to a gene; V was cut back by 4 bases and J by 9 bases.

The J gene is TRBJ1-2, the V gene TRBV28; possible D gene TRBD1, 6 bases. In germline, CDR1 is MDHEN, CDR2 SYDVKM. The V end lost 5 bases, the J end lost 7 bases, and 11 bases lay between the germline ends. CDR3 length equals 12 residues. The CDR3 nucleotides read TGTGCCAGCAGTAGAAACAGGGTTGGCTACACCTTC. Translating it yields CASSRNRVGYTF.

The V gene is TRBV5-4, the J gene TRBJ1-1, with D perhaps matching TRBD1 (5 bases). Germline values: CDR1 SGHNT, CDR2 YYREEE (reference sequence). The germline V and J ends were trimmed by 5 bases and 1 base, with 21 bases remaining between them. The CDR3 loop spans 17 amino acids. CDR3 sequence (DNA): TGTGCCAGCAGAACCAGCTTATTAGGGGTTCCGAACACTGAAGCTTTCTTT. Translating gives CASRTSLLGVPNTEAFF.

This rearrangement joins TRBV3-1 (or the pseudogene TRBV3-2) to TRBJ2-2; D not resolved. V lost 6 bases, J lost 0 bases, and 2 bases lay in between. Looked up from germline, CDR1 is LGHDT and CDR2 is YNNKEL (reference sequence). This CDR3 spans 12 amino acids. The CDR3 DNA sequence: TGTGCCAGCAGTACGAACACCGGGGAGCTGTTTTTT. Translating gives CASSTNTGELFF.

This clone occurred a few times. V and J are TRBV7-8 and TRBJ1-1, with 8 bases identical to TRBD1. The CDR3 has 13 amino acids. The junction had 14 bases not matched to a gene; V was cut back by 10 bases and J by 10 bases. Germline CDR1 reads SGHVS; CDR2 reads FQNEAQ. CDR3 region: CATRMGQDLGAFF. The CDR3 region has the DNA TGTGCCACCAGGATGGGACAGGACCTTGGAGCTTTCTTT.

The rearrangement joins TRBV6-5 to TRBJ2-1; 10 nucleotides match TRBD2. CDR1 is MNHEY and CDR2 is SVGAGI in the germline V gene. This CDR3 has 14 amino acids. V was pared by 6 bases and J by 7 bases, with 6 bases of the junction left unmatched. CDR3: CASRKAGGRNEQFF. CDR3 DNA sequence: TGTGCCAGCAGGAAAGCGGGAGGGCGGAATGAGCAGTTCTTC.

The chain joins TRBV7-2 to TRBJ1-2; 9 bases agree with TRBD1. V lost 1 base to trimming and J lost 8 bases; unmatched junction nucleotides: 8. The CDR3 runs 15 residues. The germline V gene encodes CDR1 SGHTA and CDR2 FQGNSA. CDR3: CASSLEGQGFRGYTF. The CDR3 bases are TGTGCCAGCAGCTTAGAGGGACAGGGATTCAGGGGCTACACCTTC.

For this clone: The junction shows a germline mismatch at one end, possibly a read error. This chain links TRBV4-3 with TRBJ2-2; D may be TRBD1 (5 bases). The CDR3 contains 16 residues. Germline V gene sequence: CDR1 LGHNA, CDR2 YSLEER. As DNA, the CDR3 is TGCGCCAGCAGTCAAGGGTCAGGGATGGACACCGGGGAGCTGTTTTTT. Its protein is CASSQGSGMDTGELFF.

Notes on this clone: This same CDR3 is encoded by further DNA sequences in the sample. V and J are TRBV5-4 and TRBJ2-5; D possibly corresponds to TRBD2 (6 bases). This CDR3 is built from 13 residues. V lost 1 base, J lost 4 bases, and 8 bases lay in between. Germline V gene lookup returns CDR1 SGHNT and CDR2 YYREEE (reference sequence). DNA for the CDR3: TGTGCCAGCAGCTTGCGGGGGTCAGAGACCCAGTACTTC. This encodes CASSLRGSETQYF.

The chain recombines TRBV18 with TRBJ2-1, with TRBD2 matching over 7 bases. The CDR3 is 15 residues long. J lost 9 bases, V lost 7 bases, and 15 bases had no gene match. Germline-derived CDR1 and CDR2 are KGHSH and LQKENI. The CDR3 loop reads CASLIPMSGEGEQFF. CDR3 bases: TGTGCCAGCTTGATACCAATGTCGGGGGAGGGTGAGCAGTTCTTC. The full variable domain, with the rest looked up from reference TRBV18 and TRBJ2-1, is NAGVMQNPRHLVRRRGQEARLRCSPMKGHSHVYWYRQLPEEGLKFMVYLQKENIIDESGMPKERFSAEFPKEGPSILRIQQVVRGDSAAYFCASLIPMSGEGEQFFGPGTRLTVL.

V gene TRBV3-1 (or the pseudogene TRBV3-2) combines with J gene TRBJ1-5, with 9 positions matching TRBD1. In germline, CDR1 is LGHDT, CDR2 YNNKEL (reference sequence). The junction had 5 bases not matched to a gene; V was cut back by 7 bases and J by 1 base. The CDR3 runs to 15 residues. Written as DNA, the CDR3 is TGTGCCAGCACCGCCGGGACAGGGAGCAATCAGCCCCAGCATTTT. Its protein product is CASTAGTGSNQPQHF.

The chain uses TRBV28 and TRBJ1-6, with D tentatively TRBD1 (5 bases). V dropped 1 base and J dropped 5 bases, with 9 bases sitting between them. CDR3 length: 15 amino acids. The germline gives CDR1 MDHEN, CDR2 SYDVKM. The CDR3 reads CASSLSQGNNSPLHF. CDR3 nucleotide sequence: TGTGCCAGCAGTTTATCTCAGGGAAATAATTCACCCCTCCACTTT.